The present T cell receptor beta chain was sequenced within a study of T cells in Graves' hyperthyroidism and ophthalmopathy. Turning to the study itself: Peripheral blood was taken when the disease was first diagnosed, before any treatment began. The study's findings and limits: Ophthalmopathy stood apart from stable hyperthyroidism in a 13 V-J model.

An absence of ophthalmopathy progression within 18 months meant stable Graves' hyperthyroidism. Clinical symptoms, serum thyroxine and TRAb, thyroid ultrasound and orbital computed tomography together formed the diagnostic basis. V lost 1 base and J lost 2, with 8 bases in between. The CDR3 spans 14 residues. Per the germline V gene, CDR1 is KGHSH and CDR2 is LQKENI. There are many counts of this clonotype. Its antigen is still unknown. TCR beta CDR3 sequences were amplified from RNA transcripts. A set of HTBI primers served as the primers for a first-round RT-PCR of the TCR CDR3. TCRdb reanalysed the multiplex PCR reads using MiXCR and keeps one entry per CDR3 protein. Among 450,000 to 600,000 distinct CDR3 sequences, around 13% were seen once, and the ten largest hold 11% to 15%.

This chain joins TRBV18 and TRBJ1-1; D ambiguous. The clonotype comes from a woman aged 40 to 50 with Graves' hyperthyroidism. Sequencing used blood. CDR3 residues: CASSPQSGNTEAFF. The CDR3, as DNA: TGTGCCAGCTCACCACAATCGGGAAACACTGAAGCTTTCTTT.